The rows below give T cell receptor beta chains drawn from one sample of a study of blood T cell repertoires in COVID-19. The table came from immunoSEQ multiplex PCR; TCRdb's copy has only in-frame clones and leaves some out. The data contain approximately 170,000 clones, approximately 77% of them singletons. Sequenced material: peripheral blood. Every receptor here comes from a woman aged 80 or over with active or convalescent COVID-19. Each CDR3 is given with its conserved first and last residue. A D gene is named only where the DNA matches it firmly. For some rows the clone size is stated as once, few or many, or as a class when expanded; others skip it.

v_call	clone_size	j_call	d_call	cdr3_nt	cdr3_aa
TRBV7-3	-	TRBJ2-1	TRBD2	TGTGCCAGCAGCATCACTAGCGGGGTCTACAATGAGCAGTTCTTC	CASSITSGVYNEQFF
TRBV19	-	TRBJ1-5	-	TGTGCCAGTAACTCACCCCCGGGGTCTTCGGGAAGTCAGCCCCAGCATTTT	CASNSPPGSSGSQPQHF
TRBV7-9	-	TRBJ2-7	-	TGTGCCAGCAGCTCAGGATATCGACGGGAGCAGTACTTC	CASSSGYRREQYF
TRBV20-1	-	TRBJ2-2	-	TGCAGTGCTAGTCTGGCAGGGCCCACCCGCACCGGGGAGCTGTTTTTT	CSASLAGPTRTGELFF
TRBV29-1	-	TRBJ2-3	TRBD1	TGCAGCGTTGAAGGGGGCGGACAGGGCGGTATTTTGGATACGCAGTATTTT	CSVEGGGQGGILDTQYF
TRBV19	-	TRBJ2-1	TRBD2	TGTGCCAGTAGTGAGCCTAGCGGGAAATCTAGGGATGAGCAGTTCTTC	CASSEPSGKSRDEQFF
TRBV29-1	-	TRBJ2-3	TRBD2	TGCAGCGTTGTGACGGGAGGCCGGATAGATACGCAGTATTTT	CSVVTGGRIDTQYF
TRBV29-1	-	TRBJ2-4	TRBD1	TGCAGCGTCAAGTCCACAGGGGTAAACATTCAGTACTTC	CSVKSTGVNIQYF
TRBV7-9	once	TRBJ2-1	TRBD2	TGTGCCAGCAGCTTAGCACTAGCGGGATCACTTGTTTCCTACAATGAGCAGTTCTTC	CASSLALAGSLVSYNEQFF
TRBV19	few	TRBJ1-1	TRBD1	TGTGCCAGTAGTATGGCAACAGGGGTGAGCACTGAAGCTTTCTTT	CASSMATGVSTEAFF
TRBV5-1	-	TRBJ1-3	-	TGCGCCTCCCAACGAGGCAGAAGCTCTGGAAACACCATATATTTT	CASQRGRSSGNTIYF
TRBV9	-	TRBJ2-7	TRBD2	TGTGCCAGCAGCGTAGGAGCTAGCGGTTACTACGAGCAGTACTTC	CASSVGASGYYEQYF
TRBV28	few	TRBJ1-2	TRBD1	TGTGCCAGCAGACAGGGGGATTCTGGCTACACCTTC	CASRQGDSGYTF
TRBV7-9	-	TRBJ1-5	TRBD1	TGTGCCAGCAGCCAAACAGGGGGTAGCAATCAGCCCCAGCATTTT	CASSQTGGSNQPQHF
TRBV28	-	TRBJ1-5	-	TGTGCCAGCAGTTTATACAGGGATAGCAATCAGCCCCAGCATTTT	CASSLYRDSNQPQHF
TRBV7-9	-	TRBJ1-1	-	TGTGCCAGCAGCTTAAACAGGTTTTTGCCCACTGAAGCTTTCTTT	CASSLNRFLPTEAFF
TRBV24-1	-	TRBJ1-5	TRBD1	TGTGCCACCAGCGGGACAGGGGGCAATCAGCCCCAGCATTTT	CATSGTGGNQPQHF
TRBV10-1	once	TRBJ2-3	TRBD2	TGCGCCAGCAGTGAGGGCGGGAGCCGCACAGATACGCAGTATTTT	CASSEGGSRTDTQYF
TRBV25-1	-	TRBJ1-1	-	TGTGCCAGCATGGAGAGGATACATGGAGCTTTCTTT	CASMERIHGAFF
TRBV5-1	once	TRBJ1-1	-	TGCGCCAGCACCCACGCGGGGCGCGGAGACACTGAAGCTTTCTTT	CASTHAGRGDTEAFF
TRBV24-1	-	TRBJ2-1	TRBD2	TGTGCCACCAGTGACACGGGACTAGCGGGAGGGCCCCCGGGTGAGCAGTTCTTC	CATSDTGLAGGPPGEQFF
TRBV24-1	-	TRBJ1-4	-	TGTGCCATCGGGAGCAGGGTACATGAAAAACTGTTTTTT	CAIGSRVHEKLFF
TRBV19	-	TRBJ2-1	TRBD2	TGTGCCAGTAGTATAGCAGCGGGAGGCCAAGACAATGAGCAGTTCTTC	CASSIAAGGQDNEQFF
TRBV30	-	TRBJ1-2	-	TGTGCCTGGAGTGAAGGGGGCTATGGCTACACCTTC	CAWSEGGYGYTF
TRBV7-3	-	TRBJ2-3	TRBD2	TGTGCCAGCAGCCCGACTAGCGGGAGGACCGATACGCAGTATTTT	CASSPTSGRTDTQYF
TRBV10-3	-	TRBJ1-1	-	TGTGCCATCAGTGAGTCTACGGGGAGAGACACTGAAGCTTTCTTT	CAISESTGRDTEAFF
TRBV5-1	few	TRBJ2-5	TRBD1	TGCGCCAGCAGCTTGCGACAGGGTGGAGAGACCCAGTACTTC	CASSLRQGGETQYF
TRBV5-1	-	TRBJ2-3	TRBD1	TGCGCCAGCAGCTTGGGACAGGGGGCCGCAGATACGCAGTATTTT	CASSLGQGAADTQYF
TRBV6-5	-	TRBJ1-5	-	TGTGCCAGCCGGACAGGCAATCAGCCCCAGCATTTT	CASRTGNQPQHF
TRBV29-1	-	TRBJ2-7	TRBD1	TGCAGCGTTGCGACGGGACAGGGGTACGAGCAGTACTTC	CSVATGQGYEQYF
TRBV9	-	TRBJ2-5	-	TGTGCCAGCAGCGTAGATGAGAGGGAGACCCAGTACTTC	CASSVDERETQYF
TRBV19	once	TRBJ1-5	-	TGTGCCAGTAGGACAGTCAATCAGCCCCAGCATTTT	CASRTVNQPQHF
TRBV5-1	-	TRBJ2-6	-	TGCGCCAGCAGCCTCGGCTCTGGGGCCAACGTCCTGACTTTC	CASSLGSGANVLTF
TRBV4-1	-	TRBJ1-5	-	TGCGCCAGCAGCCAAGATGGCGGATATCAGCCCCAGCATTTT	CASSQDGGYQPQHF
TRBV7-3	-	TRBJ2-5	-	TGTGCCAGCAGCTTAACAGGAGCCCCCCCCCGCCAAGAGACCCAGTACTTC	CASSLTGAPPRQETQYF
TRBV11-2	-	TRBJ1-1	-	TGTGCCAGCAGCTTTACGGGCACTGAAGCTTTCTTT	CASSFTGTEAFF
TRBV2	-	TRBJ1-5	TRBD1	TGTGCCAGCAGTCAGTCCCGGGACAGGGGAAGGCAGCCCCAGCATTTT	CASSQSRDRGRQPQHF
TRBV20-1	-	TRBJ2-3	-	TGCAGTGCTAAAACAAAAGATACGCAGTATTTT	CSAKTKDTQYF
TRBV5-1	-	TRBJ2-1	TRBD2	TGCGCCAGCAGCTTGGGGGACTACTACAATGAGCAGTTCTTC	CASSLGDYYNEQFF
TRBV3-1/TRBV3-2	once	TRBJ1-1	-	TGTGCCAGCAGCAGGGGGTCCAGGGACACTGAAGCTTTCTTT	CASSRGSRDTEAFF
TRBV4-2	-	TRBJ2-1	TRBD2	TGTGCCAGCAGCCAGAGCACGGGACTAGCGGCCAATGAGCAGTTCTTC	CASSQSTGLAANEQFF